These T cell receptor beta chains were read from a single sample in a study of blood T cell repertoires in COVID-19. Repertoires were generated with immunoSEQ multiplex PCR, while TCRdb's copy carries only in-frame clones and drops some. This table holds some 71,000 clones, more than 80% found once. The sequenced sample consisted of peripheral blood. These receptors all come from a man in his thirties or forties with acute or convalescent COVID-19. Each CDR3 is given with its conserved first and last residue. D genes are given only for firm matches. Clone size, where shown, is once, few, many, or a class for clones that have expanded.

>-|TRBJ1-2|TRBV7-2|-
TGTGCCAGCAGCTTATTTCCGGGATATGATGGCTACACCTTC
CASSLFPGYDGYTF
>-|TRBJ1-5|TRBV30|-
TGTGCCTGGGAATTAAGTGGGCAGGGAAAGAGACAGCCCCAGCATTTT
CAWELSGQGKRQPQHF
>TRBD1|TRBJ1-2|TRBV5-1|-
TGCGCCAGCAGCACAACAGGGGTTTATGGCTACACCTTC
CASSTTGVYGYTF
>TRBD2|TRBJ2-1|TRBV7-2|-
TGTGCCAGCAGCTTAGGGACTAGCATCAATGAGCAGTTCTTC
CASSLGTSINEQFF
>-|TRBJ1-2|TRBV3-1/TRBV3-2|-
TGTGCCAGCAGCCAACGACAGACTAACTATGGCTACACCTTC
CASSQRQTNYGYTF
>-|TRBJ1-5|TRBV3-1/TRBV3-2|-
TGTGCCAGCAGCCATGGTTTCGCGCAGGGCAATCAGCCCCAGCATTTT
CASSHGFAQGNQPQHF
>-|TRBJ2-3|TRBV21-1|once
TGTGCCAGCAGCCCCGTGCCCGTCACGCGGAGCACAGATACGCAGTATTTT
CASSPVPVTRSTDTQYF
>TRBD1|TRBJ1-2|TRBV7-8|-
TGTGCCAGCAGCGGGCAACGACAGGGGTATGGTGGCTACACCTTC
CASSGQRQGYGGYTF
>-|TRBJ1-2|TRBV18|-
TGTGCCAGCTCACCAGAGGGAGCCTACGGTGTTGGCTACACCTTC
CASSPEGAYGVGYTF
>-|TRBJ1-1|TRBV11-2|-
TGTGCCAGCAGCTCTAGCGAGATTGGGGCCACTGAAGCTTTCTTT
CASSSSEIGATEAFF
>-|TRBJ1-1|TRBV6-5|-
TGTGCCAGCAGTTACTCTTTTCCGCAGGTTGAAGCTTTCTTT
CASSYSFPQVEAFF
>-|TRBJ2-5|TRBV11-3|-
TGTGCCAGCAGCGAAGTAGGGGCCAAGACCCAGTACTTC
CASSEVGAKTQYF
>-|TRBJ1-5|TRBV20-1|-
TGCAGTGCTAGTTCTGGGCAGGACTTCAATCAGCCCCAGCATTTT
CSASSGQDFNQPQHF
>TRBD1|TRBJ1-2|TRBV7-9|-
TGTGCCAGCAGCCCTCGACAGGGGGCGAACTATGGCTACACCTTC
CASSPRQGANYGYTF
>TRBD1|TRBJ1-3|TRBV11-2|-
TGTGCCAGCAGACCGGACAGGGCGCCCCTCTCTGGAAACACCATATATTTT
CASRPDRAPLSGNTIYF
>TRBD1|TRBJ1-4|TRBV19|-
TGTGCCAGTAGTCCGCCGCCGGGACAGGTCGGCGAAAAACTGTTTTTT
CASSPPPGQVGEKLFF
>TRBD1|TRBJ1-2|TRBV9|few
TGTGCCAGCAGCGCCGGACAGGGAGTCCTTTATGGCTACACCTTC
CASSAGQGVLYGYTF
>TRBD1|TRBJ1-1|TRBV5-4|-
TGTGCCAGCAGCTGGGACAGGGGGAACACTGAAGCTTTCTTT
CASSWDRGNTEAFF
>-|TRBJ2-1|TRBV5-6|-
TGTGCCAGCAGCCTAACTGAGGCTTACAATGAGCAGTTCTTC
CASSLTEAYNEQFF
>-|TRBJ1-2|TRBV7-2|few
TGTGCCAGCAGCTTAGCGCATCAGGCCGGCTACACCTTC
CASSLAHQAGYTF
>TRBD1|TRBJ2-3|TRBV5-4|-
TGTGCCAGCAGCTACGACAGGGCAGATACGCAGTATTTT
CASSYDRADTQYF
>-|TRBJ1-1|TRBV18|-
TGTGCCAGCTCCTTGAACACTGAAGCTTTCTTT
CASSLNTEAFF
>TRBD1|TRBJ1-2|TRBV19|once
TGTGCCAGTAGTACTCTGACAGGGGGCGCGATAAGAGATTATGGCTACACCTTC
CASSTLTGGAIRDYGYTF
>-|TRBJ1-3|TRBV19|few
TGTGCCAGTACCGCCTCACAGGGAAACACCATATATTTT
CASTASQGNTIYF
>TRBD1|TRBJ1-2|TRBV29-1|-
TGCAGCGTTGAAGACTGGACAGGGGGAGGCTACACCTTC
CSVEDWTGGGYTF
>-|TRBJ2-1|TRBV6-6|-
TGTGCCAGCAGTTACGGGGGACTGGCTTACAATGAGCAGTTCTTC
CASSYGGLAYNEQFF
>-|TRBJ1-5|TRBV2|-
TGTGCCAGCAGTGGCGAGGTTCAGCCCCAGCATTTT
CASSGEVQPQHF
>TRBD2|TRBJ2-1|TRBV3-1/TRBV3-2|-
TGTGCCAGCAGCCAATTTTTTATCGCTAGCGGGAGGGCCGGGAATGAGCAGTTCTTC
CASSQFFIASGRAGNEQFF
>-|TRBJ2-5|TRBV2|-
TGTGCCAGCACCAAAGGGACCCAGGGAGGAGAGACCCAGTACTTC
CASTKGTQGGETQYF
>-|TRBJ1-1|TRBV3-1/TRBV3-2|-
TGTGCCAGCAGCCACCTAACGGGGTCCACTGAAGCTTTCTTT
CASSHLTGSTEAFF
>TRBD1|TRBJ2-2|TRBV5-1|-
TGCGCCAGCAGCTTGGACCGACAGGGTGTCGGGGAGCTGTTTTTT
CASSLDRQGVGELFF
>TRBD2|TRBJ2-3|TRBV5-1|-
TGCGCCAGCAGCGCCCGGACTAGCGGGCCCACCACAGATACGCAGTATTTT
CASSARTSGPTTDTQYF
>TRBD2|TRBJ2-3|TRBV3-1/TRBV3-2|-
TGTGCCAGCAGCCACCTAGCGGGGGGGTTTCGGGGTACGCAGTATTTT
CASSHLAGGFRGTQYF
>-|TRBJ1-1|TRBV7-9|once
TGTGCCAGCAGCTTTGATGGAGGTACTGAAGCTTTCTTT
CASSFDGGTEAFF
>-|TRBJ1-3|TRBV7-9|-
TGTGCCAGCAGCCAAGGGGCTTCTGGAAACACCATATATTTT
CASSQGASGNTIYF
>TRBD2|TRBJ2-5|TRBV3-1/TRBV3-2|-
TGTGCCAGCAGCCAATTACTAGCGGGAGTTGAGACCCAGTACTTC
CASSQLLAGVETQYF
>-|TRBJ2-2|TRBV5-4|-
TGTGCCAGCAGCCGTGGGGCCTTTCGGCTTCTGAACACCGGGGAGCTGTTTTTT
CASSRGAFRLLNTGELFF
>-|TRBJ1-5|TRBV27|-
TGTGCCAGCGGGCCCGGGGATCAGCCCCAGCATTTT
CASGPGDQPQHF
>TRBD1|TRBJ1-2|TRBV19|once
TGTGCCAGTAGTATTGGGACAGAAACGGCTTATGGCTACACCTTC
CASSIGTETAYGYTF
>-|TRBJ1-6|TRBV2|-
TGTGCCAGCAGGGACAGTTTTAATTCACCCCTCCACTTT
CASRDSFNSPLHF
>TRBD2|TRBJ2-4|TRBV4-1|-
TGCGCCAGCAGCCAAGATTCGTTGCCGGGGGGGCGGTCCAAAAACATTCAGTACTTC
CASSQDSLPGGRSKNIQYF
>TRBD1|TRBJ1-1|TRBV19|-
TGTGCCAGTAGTATTTTAGGGGGCGCTTTCTTT
CASSILGGAFF
>TRBD2|TRBJ2-7|TRBV3-1/TRBV3-2|-
TGTGCCAGCAGCCTTCGACTAGCGGGAGGTTACGAGCAGTACTTC
CASSLRLAGGYEQYF
>TRBD2|TRBJ2-5|TRBV20-1|-
TGCAGTGCTAGTCTCCCAGCGGGGGATCAAGAGACCCAGTACTTC
CSASLPAGDQETQYF
>TRBD1|TRBJ1-4|TRBV7-9|-
TGTGCCAGCAGCTTGGACAGGGGAATCAAAAAACTGTTTTTT
CASSLDRGIKKLFF
>TRBD1|TRBJ1-5|TRBV19|-
TGTGCCAGTACCCGAGGACGACAGGGGGTAGGAAGCAATCAGCCCCAGCATTTT
CASTRGRQGVGSNQPQHF
>TRBD1|TRBJ1-3|TRBV7-9|-
TGTGCCAGCAGCTTAATCCAGGGGGCCAGCTCTGGAAACACCATATATTTT
CASSLIQGASSGNTIYF
>-|TRBJ1-1|TRBV18|-
TGTGCCAGCTCACCACCGGGGGCAAGGGGGAACACTGAAGCTTTCTTT
CASSPPGARGNTEAFF
>-|TRBJ2-2|TRBV5-5|-
TGTGCCAGCCGCGTTTCTCGACTCGACACCGGGGAGCTGTTTTTT
CASRVSRLDTGELFF
>-|TRBJ2-5|TRBV12-3/TRBV12-4|few
TGTGCCAGCAGTTTATCGTATGAGACCCAGTACTTC
CASSLSYETQYF
>-|TRBJ2-4|TRBV7-6|-
TGTGCCAGCAGCTTATCAAGGGGAAACATTCAGTACTTC
CASSLSRGNIQYF
>-|TRBJ1-4|TRBV5-6|-
TGTGCCAGCAGCTTACTTACAACTAATGAAAAACTGTTTTTT
CASSLLTTNEKLFF
>-|TRBJ1-1|TRBV18|-
TGTGCCAGCTCACCTCAACCGGGACAGAACACTGAAGCTTTCTTT
CASSPQPGQNTEAFF
>TRBD1|TRBJ1-6|TRBV3-1/TRBV3-2|-
TGTGCCAGCGGCACAGGGGACCCCCTCCACTTT
CASGTGDPLHF